One T cell receptor beta chain is described in this entry. These data originate in a study of siplizumab effects on memory and regulatory T cells. Produced via immunoSEQ multiplex PCR; TCRdb's table is partial and in-frame only. The sample consists of 50,000 or so clones, more than 75% of them appearing once. The V gene end was trimmed by 0 bases and the J gene end by 4 bases; junction bases not matched to a gene: 2. Germline CDR1 and CDR2: MGHRA and YSYEKL. CDR3 length: 15 residues. This clonotype was obtained from a human donor in good health. This chain joins TRBV4-1 and TRBJ2-7; 11 positions match TRBD2. The sample consisted of naive CD8+ T cells sorted from blood. The CDR3 DNA is TGCGCCAGCAGCCAAGATGGGACTAGCGGATACGAGCAGTACTTC. It is translated as CASSQDGTSGYEQYF.